This is a list of T cell receptor beta chains from one sample in a study of post-analysis software for immune sequencing data. TCRdb re-called the PCR reads with MiXCR, one entry per CDR3 protein. The table lists 600,000 to 700,000 distinct CDR3 sequences, roughly three fifths of them singletons. The material sequenced was blood. The receptors come from a girl aged 2 to 9 with multiple sclerosis. Each CDR3 is given with its conserved first and last residue. The order of the fields is clone size, V gene, CDR3 length, D gene, J gene, CDR3 DNA, CDR3 protein. The D gene is left open where the match is weak. Rows may omit the clone size; those that give it use once, few, many or a size class.

size: few
V: TRBV7-9
length: 14
D: NA
J: TRBJ2-3
DNA: TGTGCCAGCAGCCCCAGGAGGGGCACAGATACGCAGTATTTT
CDR3: CASSPRRGTDTQYF

size: few
V: TRBV12-3/TRBV12-4
length: 13
D: NA
J: TRBJ1-3
DNA: TGTGCCAGCAGCTTACTGGGGGGAAACACCATATATTTT
CDR3: CASSLLGGNTIYF

size: few
V: TRBV20-1
length: 15
D: NA
J: TRBJ2-3
DNA: TGCAGTGCTAGAGATCACCCCCAGTTCACAGATACGCAGTATTTT
CDR3: CSARDHPQFTDTQYF

size: once
V: TRBV12-3/TRBV12-4
length: 14
D: NA
J: TRBJ2-5
DNA: TGTGCCAGCAGCCCCGACTACGAGGGGAAGACCCAGTACTTC
CDR3: CASSPDYEGKTQYF

size: NA
V: TRBV27
length: 14
D: NA
J: TRBJ1-5
DNA: TGTGCCAGCAGAAGAATCGACGGGGATCAGCCCCAGCATTTT
CDR3: CASRRIDGDQPQHF

size: NA
V: TRBV7-3
length: 16
D: TRBD2
J: TRBJ2-1
DNA: TGTGCCAGCAGCTTACCCCTAGCGGGAGGCAGGAATGAGCAGTTCTTC
CDR3: CASSLPLAGGRNEQFF

size: few
V: TRBV5-1
length: 14
D: NA
J: TRBJ2-7
DNA: TGCGCCAGCAGTCCACAGGGGTACGGGGGCGAGCAGTACTTC
CDR3: CASSPQGYGGEQYF

size: NA
V: TRBV7-9
length: 15
D: NA
J: TRBJ2-1
DNA: TGTGCCAGCAGCTTGAAACAGGTATCCAACAATGAGCAGTTCTTC
CDR3: CASSLKQVSNNEQFF

size: NA
V: TRBV7-2
length: 15
D: TRBD1
J: TRBJ2-3
DNA: TGTGCCAGCAGCTTAGTGGGACAGACAACAGATACGCAGTATTTT
CDR3: CASSLVGQTTDTQYF

size: NA
V: TRBV29-1
length: 13
D: NA
J: TRBJ1-2
DNA: TGCAGCGACGATGACAGGTGGAGGACTGGCTACACCTTC
CDR3: CSDDDRWRTGYTF

size: NA
V: TRBV25-1
length: 14
D: NA
J: TRBJ1-2
DNA: TGTGCCAGCAGTGAATGGTCGGGGTCCTATGGCTACACCTTC
CDR3: CASSEWSGSYGYTF

size: NA
V: TRBV5-1
length: 17
D: NA
J: TRBJ2-3
DNA: TGCGCCAGCAGCTTGGCGGCAGGGGGGATTAGGACAGATACGCAGTATTTT
CDR3: CASSLAAGGIRTDTQYF